The source of this TCR beta chain is a study of blood T cell repertoires in COVID-19. Looking at the study overall: There were acute and convalescent COVID-19 samples, and they came from the United States, Italy and Spain.

The data were produced by immunoSEQ multiplex PCR, yet TCRdb's version contains in-frame clones alone and is incomplete. There are approximately 180,000 clones in the sample; around 89% occur only once, and less than 5.5% lies in the top ten. Germline lookup yields CDR1 SGHAT and CDR2 FQNNGV. CDR3 size: 13 residues. The V gene lost 0 bases and the J gene lost 6 bases, with 8 bases spanning the gap. The chain recombines TRBV11-2 with TRBJ1-1; D is uncertain. Sequenced: peripheral blood. The TCR originated in a human donor in a cohort sampled during active COVID-19. In nucleotides, the CDR3 is TGTGCCAGCAGCTTAGATCCGGTGGCTGAAGCTTTCTTT. It translates to CASSLDPVAEAFF.